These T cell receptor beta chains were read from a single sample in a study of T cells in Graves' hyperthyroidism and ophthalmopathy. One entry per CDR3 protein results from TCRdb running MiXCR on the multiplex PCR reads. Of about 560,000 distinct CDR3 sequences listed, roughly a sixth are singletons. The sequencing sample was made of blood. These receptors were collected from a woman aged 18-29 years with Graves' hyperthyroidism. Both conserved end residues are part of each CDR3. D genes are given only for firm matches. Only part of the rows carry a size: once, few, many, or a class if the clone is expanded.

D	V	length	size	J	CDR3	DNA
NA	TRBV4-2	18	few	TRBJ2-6	CASSQALAELTGANVLTF	TGTGCCAGCAGCCAAGCACTAGCAGAATTAACTGGGGCCAACGTCCTGACTTTC
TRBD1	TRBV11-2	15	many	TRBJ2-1	CASTPPGTGRNEQFF	TGTGCCAGCACCCCGCCCGGGACAGGGCGCAATGAGCAGTTCTTC
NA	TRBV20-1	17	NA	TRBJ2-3	CSARGTGRGFSADTQYF	TGCAGTGCTAGAGGGACAGGGCGGGGGTTTTCGGCAGATACGCAGTATTTT
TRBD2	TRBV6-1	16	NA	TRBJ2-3	CASNEVAGDSSDTQYF	TGTGCCAGCAATGAAGTGGCGGGGGACTCTTCAGATACGCAGTATTTT
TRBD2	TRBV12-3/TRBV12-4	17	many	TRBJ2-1	CASSPWFGGVSYNEQFF	TGTGCCAGCAGCCCCTGGTTCGGGGGGGTATCCTACAATGAGCAGTTCTTC
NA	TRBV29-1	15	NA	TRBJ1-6	CSVRRRDRDYSPLHF	NA
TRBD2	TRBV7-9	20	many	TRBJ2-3	CASSLTSLAGSHRSTDTQYF	TGTGCCAGCAGCCTCACGTCACTAGCGGGGAGTCATCGGAGCACAGATACGCAGTATTTT
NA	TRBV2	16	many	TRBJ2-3	CASRDRAGWGGDTQYF	TGTGCCAGCAGGGACCGCGCAGGCTGGGGGGGCGATACGCAGTATTTT
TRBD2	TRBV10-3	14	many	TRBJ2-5	CAISATSLQETQYF	TGTGCCATCAGTGCGACTAGCTTACAAGAGACCCAGTACTTC
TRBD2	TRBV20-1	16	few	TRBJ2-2	CSATGLANANTGELFF	TGCAGTGCTACGGGACTAGCGAACGCGAACACCGGGGAGCTGTTTTTT
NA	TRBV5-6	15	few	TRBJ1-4	CASSFEQGLNEKLFF	TGTGCCAGCAGCTTTGAACAGGGACTTAATGAAAAACTGTTTTTT
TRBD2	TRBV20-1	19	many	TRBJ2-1	CSARKLAGGPHGSYNEQFF	TGCAGTGCTAGAAAACTAGCGGGAGGGCCCCACGGATCCTACAATGAGCAGTTCTTC
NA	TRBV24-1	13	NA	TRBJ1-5	CATALTKDQPQHF	TGTGCCACCGCCCTTACGAAGGACCAGCCCCAGCATTTT
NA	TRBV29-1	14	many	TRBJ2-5	CSVRGPTIQETQYF	TGCAGCGTACGGGGACCAACGATCCAAGAGACCCAGTACTTC
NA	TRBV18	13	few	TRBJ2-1	CASKRTDYNEQFF	TGTGCCAGCAAGCGGACAGACTACAATGAGCAGTTCTTC